A selection of T cell receptor beta chains follows, all from one sample in a study of T cell responses to AZD1222 COVID-19 vaccine. Clones were read by immunoSEQ multiplex PCR, and TCRdb kept only the in-frame ones, dropping some. The table has some 42,000 clones, around four fifths seen once. The sequences come from peripheral blood, collected 28 days after the second AZD1222 dose. The receptor set was obtained from an adult who received the AZD1222 COVID-19 vaccine. The CDR3 runs from the conserved cysteine through the conserved F or W. D genes are given only for firm matches. Clone size is not always given. Where it is, it says once, few, many or a class for expanded clones.

size	V	J	D	DNA	CDR3
-	TRBV5-1	TRBJ1-1	TRBD1	TGCGCCAGCAGGCCCCAGGGGGAGGGCACTGAAGCTTTCTTT	CASRPQGEGTEAFF
-	TRBV19	TRBJ1-5	-	TGTGCCAGTAGTATAACGGACAATCAGCCCCAGCATTTT	CASSITDNQPQHF
-	TRBV25-1	TRBJ1-1	TRBD1	TGTGCCAGCAGTGAGCGACAGGGAGGGCACACTGAAGCTTTCTTT	CASSERQGGHTEAFF
-	TRBV5-1	TRBJ1-3	-	TGCGCCAGCAGCTCGACATTTGGGCAGATGGCACTCGGAAACACCATATATTTT	CASSSTFGQMALGNTIYF
once	TRBV19	TRBJ2-5	TRBD2	TGTGCCAGTCATGGGACTATTCAAGAGACCCAGTACTTC	CASHGTIQETQYF
-	TRBV6-1	TRBJ2-1	-	TGTGCCAGCAGTGAAATACCGGCGTGGGGCAATGAGCAGTTCTTC	CASSEIPAWGNEQFF
-	TRBV2	TRBJ2-2	TRBD2	TGTGCCAGCAGGGGACTAGCGGGGGCCCCCCCCGGGGAGCTGTTTTTT	CASRGLAGAPPGELFF
-	TRBV30	TRBJ1-5	-	TGTGCCTGGATGAACGCGAGGGGCAATCAGCCCCAGCATTTT	CAWMNARGNQPQHF
-	TRBV5-1	TRBJ2-5	TRBD2	TGCGCCAGCAGATCGGGACTAGCGGGGGGGCTGCAAGAGACCCAGTACTTC	CASRSGLAGGLQETQYF
-	TRBV19	TRBJ1-1	TRBD1	TGTGCCAGTAGTACGACAGGGTCCACTGAAGCTTTCTTT	CASSTTGSTEAFF
medium-sized	TRBV29-1	TRBJ2-7	-	TGCAGCGTAATAGGGATCCCCTACGAGCAGTACTTC	CSVIGIPYEQYF
few	TRBV19	TRBJ2-7	-	TGTGCCAGTAGCACCACAAGGAACGAGCAGTACTTC	CASSTTRNEQYF
-	TRBV19	TRBJ1-5	TRBD1	TGTGCCAGTAGTATTTCTCGTCAGGGGGCCGATCAGCCCCAGCATTTT	CASSISRQGADQPQHF
-	TRBV6-5	TRBJ1-2	-	TGTGCCAGCACTCCAGGGGCAGGGCCTGGCTACACCTTC	CASTPGAGPGYTF
-	TRBV5-1	TRBJ1-4	-	TGCGCCAGCAGCTTGTCCGGGCCGGGGAATGAAAAACTGTTTTTT	CASSLSGPGNEKLFF
-	TRBV4-2	TRBJ1-5	-	TGTGCCAGCAGCCAAGATCGGCGGGGGACTCAGCCCCAGCATTTT	CASSQDRRGTQPQHF
-	TRBV2	TRBJ2-5	TRBD2	TGTGCCAGCACTCAGCGGGGGACGGGGACCCAGTACTTC	CASTQRGTGTQYF
-	TRBV30	TRBJ1-5	TRBD1	TGTGCCTGGAGTTTCTCACAGGGGGCGGCTCAGCCCCAGCATTTT	CAWSFSQGAAQPQHF
once	TRBV2	TRBJ2-7	-	TGTGCCAGCAGTGAACTTTGGGGGTCCTACGAGCAGTACTTC	CASSELWGSYEQYF
-	TRBV9	TRBJ1-3	TRBD1	TGTGCCAGCTCGCCGGGACAGGGGCACTCTGGAAACACCATATATTTT	CASSPGQGHSGNTIYF
-	TRBV7-9	TRBJ1-1	TRBD1	TGTGCCAGCAGCCACCGACAGGGATTGAACACTGAAGCTTTCTTT	CASSHRQGLNTEAFF
-	TRBV11-3	TRBJ2-2	-	TGTGCCAGCAGCTTCGGCGGGACACCTAACACCGGGGAGCTGTTTTTT	CASSFGGTPNTGELFF
-	TRBV19	TRBJ1-2	TRBD1	TGTGCCAGTTCTTCCAACACCTTGGACAGGCCGTATGGCTACACCTTC	CASSSNTLDRPYGYTF
few	TRBV6-5	TRBJ2-7	TRBD1	TGTGCCAGCAGCCAACGGGACAGGGGGACCTACGAGCAGTACTTC	CASSQRDRGTYEQYF
-	TRBV19	TRBJ1-5	-	TGTGCCAGTGACGGGAAGGGGCCCCAGCATTTT	CASDGKGPQHF
-	TRBV18	TRBJ1-5	-	TGTGCCAGCTCACCTGGGATTCTTTCCCCCTATAGCAATCAGCCCCAGCATTTT	CASSPGILSPYSNQPQHF
-	TRBV6-5	TRBJ2-7	TRBD1	TGTGCCAGCAGTTCAACAGGGGGGTACGAGCAGTACTTC	CASSSTGGYEQYF
-	TRBV7-3	TRBJ2-1	-	TGTGCCAGCAGCACACAGCCGAACAGGTGGACACAATATGGTGAGCAGTTCTTC	CASSTQPNRWTQYGEQFF
-	TRBV7-9	TRBJ1-1	TRBD1	TGTGCCAGCAGCTTAGGGACAGGGGGTAAATTTTCACGGGTGGCTTTCTTT	CASSLGTGGKFSRVAFF
-	TRBV2	TRBJ2-7	TRBD1	TGTGCCAGCACCTGGACAGGGGACTACGAGCAGTACTTC	CASTWTGDYEQYF
-	TRBV10-2	TRBJ2-2	-	TGCGCCAGCAGGAGACAGACTGACACCGGGGAGCTGTTTTTT	CASRRQTDTGELFF
-	TRBV15	TRBJ2-5	-	TGTGCCACCACCCAGGGGTCCCAAGAGACCCAGTACTTC	CATTQGSQETQYF
-	TRBV6-5	TRBJ1-5	TRBD1	TGTGCCAGCAGTTGGGGACAGGGATCCAATCAGCCCCAGCATTTT	CASSWGQGSNQPQHF
-	TRBV28	TRBJ1-1	-	TGTGCCAGCAGTTTAAACCGGGACACCATTGAAGCTTTCTTT	CASSLNRDTIEAFF
-	TRBV4-2	TRBJ1-4	-	TGTGCCAGCAGCCAAGATCCCAGAGGGGGTGAAAAACTGTTTTTT	CASSQDPRGGEKLFF
-	TRBV7-9	TRBJ2-3	-	TGTGCCAGCAGTTACTGGGGAGACATAACAGATACGCAGTATTTT	CASSYWGDITDTQYF
-	TRBV4-1	TRBJ1-5	TRBD1	TGCGCCAGCAGCCAAGAAGGGACAGGGGGGGCGTGGCCCCAGCATTTT	CASSQEGTGGAWPQHF
once	TRBV2	TRBJ2-2	TRBD2	TGTGCCAGCAGTGAAGAGGGAGGGGAGGCCGGGGAGCTGTTTTTT	CASSEEGGEAGELFF
-	TRBV6-5	TRBJ2-5	-	TGTGCCAGCAAGGAGTGGGGGGCCCGGGAGACCCAGTACTTC	CASKEWGARETQYF
-	TRBV7-3	TRBJ2-7	-	TGTGCCAGCAGCCCCCCCGTGTCCTACGAGCAGTACTTC	CASSPPVSYEQYF
-	TRBV9	TRBJ2-7	TRBD1	TGTGCCAGCAGCGACGTTCCAGGGGGAGTCGAGCAGTACTTC	CASSDVPGGVEQYF
-	TRBV7-3	TRBJ2-2	TRBD1	TGTGCCAGCAGCTTAGACAGGGGGCGAACCGGGGAGCTGTTTTTT	CASSLDRGRTGELFF
-	TRBV27	TRBJ2-3	-	TGTGCCAGCAGTTTGAGATCCCGGACAGCGACCACAGATACGCAGTATTTT	CASSLRSRTATTDTQYF
-	TRBV19	TRBJ2-3	-	TGTGCCAGTAGTATGTTCCGGACAGGCACAGATACGCAGTATTTT	CASSMFRTGTDTQYF
-	TRBV29-1	TRBJ1-2	TRBD1	TGCAGCGTTCGGGACAGAGATTTTAACTATGGCTACACCTTC	CSVRDRDFNYGYTF
-	TRBV5-1	TRBJ2-7	-	TGCGCCAGCAGCTTGGGAGGACAATCCTACGAGCAGTACTTC	CASSLGGQSYEQYF
few	TRBV5-1	TRBJ1-1	-	TGCGCCAGCAGCGAGAGACTTTATAACACTGAAGCTTTCTTT	CASSERLYNTEAFF
once	TRBV5-5	TRBJ1-3	-	TGTGCCAGCAGCTTCACACTTGGAAACACCATATATTTT	CASSFTLGNTIYF
-	TRBV7-9	TRBJ1-5	-	TGTGCCAGCAGCCCGGGCCGCCTGGGCAATCAGCCCCAGCATTTT	CASSPGRLGNQPQHF
-	TRBV5-1	TRBJ2-2	-	TGCGCCAGCAGCTTGTGGGGCGGGGAGCTGTTTTTT	CASSLWGGELFF
-	TRBV5-1	TRBJ2-3	-	TGCGCCAGCAGCTTGGTCTTTGACCGCACAGATACGCAGTATTTT	CASSLVFDRTDTQYF
-	TRBV11-3	TRBJ2-3	-	TGTGCCAGCAGCCAGAACAGGGAAATGGGGTGGGACACAGATACGCAGTATTTT	CASSQNREMGWDTDTQYF